This TCR beta chain was identified during a study of blood T cell repertoires in COVID-19. Across the whole study: Nucleic acid was either cDNA or gDNA, and it came from T cells, B-cell-depleted T cells, or PBMCs.

As handled by the study authors: Amplification of reference gene primers provided the estimated nucleated cell counts. Only in-frame clones appear in the TCRdb table, and some are missing; sequencing was by immunoSEQ multiplex PCR. V, J and clone size reflect that table, while D and trimming were determined from the DNA. The sample holds approximately 170,000 clones; roughly nine tenths are singletons and the top ten take around 1.2%. Sequencing input: peripheral blood. This TCR was sampled from a young man with acute or convalescent COVID-19.

CDR3 nucleotide sequence: TGTGCCAGCAGCTTCGCCAGGGGGAACTACAATGAGCAGTTCTTC. Its translation is CASSFARGNYNEQFF. The V gene is TRBV11-3, the J gene TRBJ2-1; 7 nucleotides line up with TRBD1. The CDR3 runs to 15 residues. In germline, CDR1 is SGHNT, CDR2 YENEEA. V gave up 3 bases and J gave up 3 bases; unmatched junction bases: 5.